The TCR beta chain under discussion was sequenced for a study of T cells in localized non-small cell lung cancer (dated by TCRdb to the early 2020s). Background on the whole study: Comparing tumors with uninvolved tumor-adjacent lungs, the study looked at the T cell repertoires of hundreds of patients with early-stage NSCLC. The cohort consisted of under 300 treatment-naive NSCLC patients whose localized lung tumors had been resected. NSCLC patients had a mean age of approximately 66 years, and 120 to 150 were male and about a hundred female. The paper as a whole reports these results and caveats: Because multi-region sequencing of the tumors was not done, intratumor heterogeneity could not be ruled out. Because of the exploratory design, TCR variables were selected using unadjusted p-values without false-discovery rate correction. Longer overall survival was associated with higher blood T cell density, whereas shorter survival was associated with higher adjacent-lung clonality. Uninvolved tumor-adjacent lung showed the highest T cell clonality, higher than tumor, which suggests more focused antigenic responses in the uninvolved tumor-adjacent lung. Of the top 100 tumor clones, a median of roughly 60 were detected in paired uninvolved adjacent lung; under 35 were also among that lung's top 100.

A note on this clone: Its binding antigen is unknown. The sample holds no much larger clone one base away, and base qualities are not on file.

The immunoSEQ Assay was used to sequence TCR beta CDR3 regions from DNA. As for how the authors treated the data: T cell density was computed as TCR beta template counts normalized to usable DNA estimated by amplifying housekeeping genes. Richness was estimated with the preseqR package, extrapolating to 400,000 templates for PBMC samples and 120,000 templates for tissue samples. Clonality was taken to be one minus Pielou's evenness. To identify tissue-enriched TCRs, differential abundance testing was run on productive amino-acid clonotypes with a minimum total count of 5 and an alpha of 0.1. The Jaccard Index and the Morisita Overlap Index were used to measure how much the repertoires overlapped between compartments. GLIPH grouped TCR beta CDR3s together with public tetramer-defined viral CDR3s, and a viral motif had to include at least three viral sequences and also show V-gene enrichment. TCRdb stores this immuneACCESS table with in-frame sequences only. Part of the clones is absent; in the studies checked, under half of the shortfall reflects unresolved V genes, and no reason is known for the rest. The DNA was the basis for D and trimming; V, J and clone size are from that table. The sample table records over 65,000 clones; about 88% of these occur just once. The top ten constitute approximately 1.2% of the sample.

The CDR1 and CDR2 encoded by the germline V gene are SGDLS and YYNGEE. The CDR3 covers 16 residues, taking in both the cysteine and the phenylalanine. Only the CDR3 part of the read is kept: 48 bases, read in frame from the first base. From V the trimming removes 4 bases and from J it removes 0 bases, while the gene matches leave 5 bases of the junction unaccounted for. At diagnosis, tumor, uninvolved tumor-adjacent lung and peripheral blood were collected and then preserved as a mix of FFPE and fresh-frozen material. For TCR repertoire profiling, blood samples were analyzed as peripheral blood mononuclear cells.

The sequence was obtained from a female donor older than 55 with stage I lung adenocarcinoma. Recombination joined TRBV9 with TRBJ2-1, and 9 junctional nucleotides match TRBD1. The sample was peripheral blood, taken before any cancer treatment. The CDR3 reads CASSPRGQGSYNEQFF. The nucleotide sequence reads as follows: TGTGCCAGCAGCCCTAGGGGACAGGGCTCCTACAATGAGCAGTTCTTC.